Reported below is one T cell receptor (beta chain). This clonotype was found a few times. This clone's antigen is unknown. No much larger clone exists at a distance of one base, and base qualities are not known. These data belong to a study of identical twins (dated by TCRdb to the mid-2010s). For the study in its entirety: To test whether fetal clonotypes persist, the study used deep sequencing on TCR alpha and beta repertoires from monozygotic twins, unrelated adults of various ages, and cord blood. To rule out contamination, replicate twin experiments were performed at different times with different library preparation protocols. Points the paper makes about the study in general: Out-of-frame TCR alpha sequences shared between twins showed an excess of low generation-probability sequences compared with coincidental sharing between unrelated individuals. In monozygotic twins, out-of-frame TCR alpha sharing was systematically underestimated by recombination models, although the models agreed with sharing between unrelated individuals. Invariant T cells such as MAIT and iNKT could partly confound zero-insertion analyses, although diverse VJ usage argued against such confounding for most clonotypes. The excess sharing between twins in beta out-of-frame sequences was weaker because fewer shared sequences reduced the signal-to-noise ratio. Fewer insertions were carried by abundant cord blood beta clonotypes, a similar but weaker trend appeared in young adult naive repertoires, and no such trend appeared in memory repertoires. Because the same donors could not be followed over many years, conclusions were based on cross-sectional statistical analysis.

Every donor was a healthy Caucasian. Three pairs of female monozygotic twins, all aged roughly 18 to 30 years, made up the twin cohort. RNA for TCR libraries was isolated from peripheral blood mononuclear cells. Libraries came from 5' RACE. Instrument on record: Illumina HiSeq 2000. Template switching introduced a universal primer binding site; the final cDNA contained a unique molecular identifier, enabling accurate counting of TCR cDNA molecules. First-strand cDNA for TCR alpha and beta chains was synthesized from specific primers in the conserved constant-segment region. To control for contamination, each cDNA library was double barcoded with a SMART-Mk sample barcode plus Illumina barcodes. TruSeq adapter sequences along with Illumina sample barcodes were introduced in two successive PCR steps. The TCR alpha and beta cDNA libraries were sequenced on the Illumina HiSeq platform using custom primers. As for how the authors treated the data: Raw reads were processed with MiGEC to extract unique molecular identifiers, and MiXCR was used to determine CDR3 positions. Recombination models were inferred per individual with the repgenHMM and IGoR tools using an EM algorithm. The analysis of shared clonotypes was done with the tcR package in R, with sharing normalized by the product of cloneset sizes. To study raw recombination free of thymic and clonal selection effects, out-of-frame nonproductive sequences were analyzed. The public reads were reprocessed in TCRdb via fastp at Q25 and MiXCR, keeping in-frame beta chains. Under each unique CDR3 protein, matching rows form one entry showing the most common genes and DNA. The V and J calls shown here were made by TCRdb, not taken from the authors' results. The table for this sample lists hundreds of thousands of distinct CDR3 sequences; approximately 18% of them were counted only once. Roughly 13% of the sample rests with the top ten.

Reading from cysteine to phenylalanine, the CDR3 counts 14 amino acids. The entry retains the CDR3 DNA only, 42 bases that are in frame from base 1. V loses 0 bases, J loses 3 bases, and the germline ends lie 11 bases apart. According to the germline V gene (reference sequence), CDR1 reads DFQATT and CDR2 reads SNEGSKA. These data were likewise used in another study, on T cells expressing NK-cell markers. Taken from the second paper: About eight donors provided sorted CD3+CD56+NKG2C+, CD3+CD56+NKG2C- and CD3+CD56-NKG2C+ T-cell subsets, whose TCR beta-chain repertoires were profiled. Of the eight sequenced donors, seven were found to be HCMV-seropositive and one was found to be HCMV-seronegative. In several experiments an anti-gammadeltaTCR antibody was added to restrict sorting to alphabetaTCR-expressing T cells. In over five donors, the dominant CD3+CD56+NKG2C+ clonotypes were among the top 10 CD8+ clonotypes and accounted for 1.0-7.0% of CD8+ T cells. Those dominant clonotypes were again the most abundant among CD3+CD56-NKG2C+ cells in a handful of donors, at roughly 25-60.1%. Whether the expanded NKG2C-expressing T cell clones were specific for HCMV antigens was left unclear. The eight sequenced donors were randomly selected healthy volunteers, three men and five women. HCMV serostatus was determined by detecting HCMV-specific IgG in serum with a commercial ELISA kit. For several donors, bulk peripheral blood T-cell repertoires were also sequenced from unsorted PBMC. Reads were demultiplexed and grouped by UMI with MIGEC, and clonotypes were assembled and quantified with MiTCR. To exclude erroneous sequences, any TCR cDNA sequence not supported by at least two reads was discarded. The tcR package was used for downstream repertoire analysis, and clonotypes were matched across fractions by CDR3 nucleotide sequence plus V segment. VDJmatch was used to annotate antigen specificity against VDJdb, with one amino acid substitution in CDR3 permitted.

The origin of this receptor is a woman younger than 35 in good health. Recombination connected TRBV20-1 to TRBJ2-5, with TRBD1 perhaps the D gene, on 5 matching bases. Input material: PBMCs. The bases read TGCAGTGCTAGAGATTGGGTAGGGGAAGAGACCCAGTACTTC. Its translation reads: CSARDWVGEETQYF.